This TCR beta chain was recovered during a study of blood T cells in healthy people across ages. Alongside a J-beta primer mix, a sample-barcoded 5' primer served in a second PCR lasting about 7 to 12 cycles. The template-switch adaptor, which had 12 random nucleotides, put a tag on each cDNA molecule. TCRdb re-derived calls from the 5' RACE reads in MiXCR, one entry per CDR3 protein. The table shows 1.5 million to 2 million distinct CDR3 sequences, with 30% to 40% occurring only once. Study-level findings and limits: The fall in TCR beta diversity per million T cells was roughly linear with age. Naive and antigen-experienced cells were not separated, limiting conclusive comparison.

Researchers report isolating at least 6.5 million PBMCs per sample. As regards this clonotype: Its antigen is undetermined. An end of the junction differs from the germline gene, which may be a read error.

CDR3 length: 11 residues. Germline V gene sequence: CDR1 MDHEN, CDR2 SYDVKM. The sequence derives from a human donor in good health. What was sequenced was blood. V gene TRBV28 combines with J gene TRBJ2-1; D is undetermined. This CDR3 is CASSLYGERFF. Written as DNA, the CDR3 is TGTGCCAGCAGTTTATATGGCGAGCGGTTCTTC.